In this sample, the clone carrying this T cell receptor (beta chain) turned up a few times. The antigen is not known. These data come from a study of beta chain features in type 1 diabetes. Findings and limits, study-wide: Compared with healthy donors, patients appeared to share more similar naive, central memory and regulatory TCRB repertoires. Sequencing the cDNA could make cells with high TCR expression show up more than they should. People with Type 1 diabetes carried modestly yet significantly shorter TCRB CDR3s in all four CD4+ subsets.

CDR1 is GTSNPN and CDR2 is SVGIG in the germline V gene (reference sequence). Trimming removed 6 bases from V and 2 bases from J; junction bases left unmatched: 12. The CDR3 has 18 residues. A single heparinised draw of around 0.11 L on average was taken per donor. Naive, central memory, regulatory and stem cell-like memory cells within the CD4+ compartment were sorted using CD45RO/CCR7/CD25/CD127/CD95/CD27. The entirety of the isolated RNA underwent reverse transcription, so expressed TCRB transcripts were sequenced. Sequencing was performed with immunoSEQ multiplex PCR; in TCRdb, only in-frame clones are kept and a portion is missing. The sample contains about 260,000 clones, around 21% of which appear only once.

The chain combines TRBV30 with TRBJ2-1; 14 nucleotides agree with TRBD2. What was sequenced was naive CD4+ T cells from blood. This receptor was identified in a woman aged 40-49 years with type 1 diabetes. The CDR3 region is CACRPGTSGRGAYNEQFF. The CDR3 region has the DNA TGTGCCTGCCGCCCCGGGACTAGCGGGAGAGGGGCCTACAATGAGCAGTTCTTC. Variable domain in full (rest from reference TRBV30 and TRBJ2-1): SQTIHQWPATLVQPVGSPLSLECTVEGTSNPNLYWYRQAAGRGLQLLFYSVGIGQISSEVPQNLSASRPQDRQFILSSKKLLLSDSGFYLCACRPGTSGRGAYNEQFFGPGTRLTVL.